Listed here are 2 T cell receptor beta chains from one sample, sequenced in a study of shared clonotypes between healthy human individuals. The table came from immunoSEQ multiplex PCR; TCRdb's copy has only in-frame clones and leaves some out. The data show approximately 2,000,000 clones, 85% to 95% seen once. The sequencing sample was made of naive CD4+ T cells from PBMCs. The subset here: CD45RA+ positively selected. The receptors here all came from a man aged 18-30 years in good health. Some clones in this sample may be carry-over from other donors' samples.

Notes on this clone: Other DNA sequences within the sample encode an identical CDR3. The CDR3 spells CAWSGQGGQPQHF. CDR3 bases: TGTGCCTGGAGTGGACAGGGGGGTCAGCCCCAGCATTTT. The V call is TRBV30, the J call TRBJ1-5, with 9 bases that match TRBD1. V shed 1 base and J 6 bases; nucleotides not matched to a gene: 1. The CDR3 spans 13 residues. Germline V gene data show CDR1 as GTSNPN and CDR2 as SVGIG (reference sequence). Filled out from reference TRBV30 and TRBJ1-5, the complete variable domain reads SQTIHQWPATLVQPVGSPLSLECTVEGTSNPNLYWYRQAAGRGLQLLFYSVGIGQISSEVPQNLSASRPQDRQFILSSKKLLLSDSGFYLCAWSGQGGQPQHFGDGTRLSIL.

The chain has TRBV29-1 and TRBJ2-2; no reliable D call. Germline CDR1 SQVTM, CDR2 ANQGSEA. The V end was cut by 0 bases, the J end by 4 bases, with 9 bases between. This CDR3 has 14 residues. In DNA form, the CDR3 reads TGCAGCGTTGAAGATAGGAGACTCACCGGGGAGCTGTTTTTT. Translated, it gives CSVEDRRLTGELFF.